The 4 T cell receptor beta chains given below trace back to one sample, sequenced in a study of T cell changes during pregnancy in multiple sclerosis. Clones were read by immunoSEQ multiplex PCR, and TCRdb kept only the in-frame ones, dropping some. The sample shows approximately 70,000 clones, just over 90% of them seen only once. The specimen was CD4+ T cells from peripheral blood mononuclear cells, collected before pregnancy. These receptors all come from a female donor with multiple sclerosis, enrolled in a pregnancy study.

J is TRBJ1-2 and V is TRBV7-2, with D possibly TRBD1 on 5 matching bases. The CDR3 sequence is 14 residues long. V was clipped by 6 bases and J by 4 bases, with 15 bases between them. Germline loops: CDR1 SGHTA, CDR2 FQGNSA. Written as DNA, the CDR3 is TGTGCCAGCAGGTGGGGCGGCGACCTCTATGGCTACACCTTC. Its translation: CASRWGGDLYGYTF.

This chain links TRBV14 with TRBJ2-5; D call uncertain. Germline V gives CDR1 SGHDN, CDR2 FVKESK. Trimming took 4 bases from V and 6 from J, leaving 15 bases between them. CDR3 length: 14 amino acids. CDR3 in DNA: TGTGCCAGCAGCCCGAACAGTGTGTCGAAGACCCAGTACTTC. This codes for CASSPNSVSKTQYF. The full variable domain, completed using reference TRBV14 and TRBJ2-5, is EAGVTQFPSHSVIEKGQTVTLRCDPISGHDNLYWYRRVMGKEIKFLLHFVKESKQDESGMPNNRFLAERTGGTYSTLKVQPAELEDSGVYFCASSPNSVSKTQYFGPGTRLLVL.

This rearrangement joins TRBV7-9 to TRBJ2-7; D unresolved. The germline gives CDR1 SEHNR, CDR2 FQNEAQ (reference sequence). This CDR3 comprises 12 residues. Trimming removed 3 bases from V and 7 bases from J, with 10 bases in between. The CDR3 DNA is TGTGCCAGCAGCTTTAGGAGTCTGGAGCAGTACTTC. Translated: CASSFRSLEQYF. The whole variable domain, remainder taken from reference TRBV7-9 and TRBJ2-7, is DTGVSQNPRHKITKRGQNVTFRCDPISEHNRLYWYRQTLGQGPEFLTYFQNEAQLEKSRLLSDRFSAERPKGSFSTLEIQRTEQGDSAMYLCASSFRSLEQYFGPGTRLTVT.

CDR3 sequence: CASSDNRDRGSPLHF. DNA for the CDR3: TGTGCCAGCAGTGATAACCGGGACAGGGGTTCACCCCTCCACTTT. V and J are TRBV6-4 and TRBJ1-6, with TRBD1 identical over 10 bases. V lost 3 bases, J lost 9 bases, and 5 bases stayed unmatched. The CDR3 covers 15 residues. CDR1 and CDR2 from the germline V gene are MRHNA and SNTAGT.